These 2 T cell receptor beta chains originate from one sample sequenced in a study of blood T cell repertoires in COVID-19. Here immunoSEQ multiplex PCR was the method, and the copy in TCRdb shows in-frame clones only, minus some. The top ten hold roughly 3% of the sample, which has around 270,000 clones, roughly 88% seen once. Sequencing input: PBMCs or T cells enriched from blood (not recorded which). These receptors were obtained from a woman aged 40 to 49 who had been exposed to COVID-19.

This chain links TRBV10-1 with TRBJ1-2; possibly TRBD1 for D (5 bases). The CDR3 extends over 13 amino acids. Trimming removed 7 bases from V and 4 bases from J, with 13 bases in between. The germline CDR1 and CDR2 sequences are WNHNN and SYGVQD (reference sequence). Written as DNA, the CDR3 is TGCGCCAGCATCCCAAGGGGTCCCTATGGCTACACCTTC. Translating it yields CASIPRGPYGYTF.

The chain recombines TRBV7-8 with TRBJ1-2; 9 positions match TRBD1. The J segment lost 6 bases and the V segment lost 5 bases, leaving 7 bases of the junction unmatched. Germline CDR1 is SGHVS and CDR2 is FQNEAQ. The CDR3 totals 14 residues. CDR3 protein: CASSPMTGGDGYTF. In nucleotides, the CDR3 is TGTGCCAGCAGCCCTATGACAGGGGGAGATGGCTACACCTTC.